The 27 T cell receptor beta chains given below trace back to one sample, sequenced in a study of blood T cell repertoires in COVID-19 (dated by TCRdb to about 2020). Receptors were amplified or captured by the immunoSEQ multiplex PCR assay. In its TCRdb copy, this immuneACCESS table keeps in-frame sequences only and misses some clones. Where compared with another copy, unresolved V genes explain less than half of these, and the others have no known cause. The sample has about 130,000 clones on record, 75% to 90% of them singletons. Together, the top ten hold about 16% of the sample. Sequencing used peripheral blood. The source is a woman between 45 and 65 years old who had recovered from COVID-19.

This chain links TRBV9 with TRBJ1-2, with D maybe TRBD1 (6 bases). The CDR3 consists of 14 residues. Germline CDR1 reads SGDLS; CDR2 reads YYNGEE. Trimming cost V 0 bases and J 6 bases, with 12 bases left between them. CDR3 coding DNA: TGTGCCAGCAGCGTAGCACTGGGGGCGGATGGCTACACCTTC. Its translation: CASSVALGADGYTF.

V and J are TRBV9 and TRBJ2-1; D is undetermined. This CDR3 has 15 residues. CDR1 is SGDLS and CDR2 is YYNGEE in the germline V gene. The V gene lost 0 bases and the J gene lost 0 bases, with 7 bases spanning the gap. This CDR3 reads CASSVDWSSYNEQFF. For the CDR3, the DNA is TGTGCCAGCAGCGTAGATTGGAGCTCCTACAATGAGCAGTTCTTC.

The chain carries TRBV5-1 and TRBJ2-3; TRBD2 matches at 12 bases. Germline CDR1 reads SGHRS; CDR2 reads YFSETQ. The trim removed 4 bases at V and 5 bases at J, leaving 14 bases unmatched. This CDR3 comprises 18 residues. The CDR3 spells CASSRGNLAGGLEDTQYF. As DNA, the CDR3 is TGCGCCAGCAGCCGCGGAAACCTAGCGGGGGGGCTGGAAGATACGCAGTATTTT.

The chain recombines TRBV19 with TRBJ2-1; 10 bases are a match to TRBD2. The junction had 11 bases not matched to a gene; V was cut back by 3 bases and J by 6 bases. Germline CDR1 LNHDA, CDR2 SQIVND (reference sequence). The CDR3 has 17 residues. The CDR3 loop reads CASSIPHRASGSNEQFF. The DNA for the CDR3 is TGTGCCAGTAGTATCCCGCACCGGGCTAGCGGGAGCAATGAGCAGTTCTTC.

The chain recombines TRBV5-8 with TRBJ1-1, with D uncertain. The CDR3 runs to 13 residues. V lost 4 bases to trimming and J lost 3 bases, with 10 bases between them. Germline lookup yields CDR1 SGHTS and CDR2 YDEGEE. CDR3 region: CASSGDIYTEAFF. The CDR3, as DNA: TGTGCCAGCAGCGGTGACATTTACACTGAAGCTTTCTTT. The variable domain in full, completed from reference TRBV5-8 and TRBJ1-1, reads EAGVTQSPTHLIKTRGQQATLRCSPISGHTSVYWYQQALGLGLQFLLWYDEGEERNRGNFPPRFSGRQFPNYSSELNVNALELEDSALYLCASSGDIYTEAFFGQGTRLTVV.

The chain uses TRBV4-1 and TRBJ2-1, with D maybe TRBD2 (5 bases). Germline CDR1 MGHRA, CDR2 YSYEKL. Trimming took off 1 base at V and 7 bases at J, with 20 bases between the two ends. The CDR3 has 17 residues. CDR3 sequence: CASSQGLAVRSWNEQFF. The CDR3 bases are TGCGCCAGCAGCCAAGGGCTAGCAGTTCGTTCGTGGAATGAGCAGTTCTTC.

The gene calls are TRBV6-5 and TRBJ2-7; TRBD2 matches at 12 bases. After removal of 2 bases from V and 5 bases from J, the junction contained 7 bases not matched to a gene. Germline CDR1 reads MNHEY; CDR2 reads SVGAGI. CDR3 size: 16 residues. Here the CDR3 DNA reads TGTGCCAGCAGTTACCAGGCTAGCGGGAGGGCCAACGAGCAGTACTTC. It yields the protein CASSYQASGRANEQYF.

The chain employs TRBV4-1 and TRBJ1-2; D gene unclear. Trimming stripped 1 base from V and 5 bases from J, with 11 bases between. The germline V gene has CDR1 MGHRA and CDR2 YSYEKL. CDR3 size: 14 residues. This CDR3 is CASSQGPQKYGYTF. DNA for the CDR3: TGCGCCAGCAGCCAAGGTCCACAGAAATATGGCTACACCTTC.

This clone was seen only once. The V gene is TRBV28, the J gene TRBJ2-5; 7 positions match TRBD2. The ends lost 5 bases at V and 7 bases at J; junction bases unmatched: 13. This CDR3 is 15 amino acids long. Germline V gives CDR1 MDHEN, CDR2 SYDVKM. The CDR3 DNA reads as TGTGCCAGCAGTCCCGGGACTATCACGGGAGGGACCCAGTACTTC. This encodes CASSPGTITGGTQYF.

The chain joins TRBV5-8 to TRBJ2-3; TRBD1 might be the D (7 bases). The V and J ends lost 3 bases and 2 bases respectively, with 19 bases between them. The CDR3 consists of 17 residues. From germline, CDR1 is SGHTS and CDR2 YDEGEE. The CDR3 loop reads CASSSGGQIVFTDTQYF. The CDR3 bases are TGTGCCAGCAGCTCAGGGGGGCAGATAGTATTCACAGATACGCAGTATTTT. The full variable domain, in which reference TRBV5-8 and TRBJ2-3 provide the parts outside the CDR3, is EAGVTQSPTHLIKTRGQQATLRCSPISGHTSVYWYQQALGLGLQFLLWYDEGEERNRGNFPPRFSGRQFPNYSSELNVNALELEDSALYLCASSSGGQIVFTDTQYFGPGTRLTVL.

The chain carries TRBV27 and TRBJ1-6; D is unclear. The CDR3 loop spans 13 amino acids. Trimming removed 9 bases at V and 1 base at J, with 7 bases between. The germline gives CDR1 MNHEY, CDR2 SMNVEV (reference sequence). As DNA, the CDR3 is TGTGCCAGTCGGGTGTCCTATAATTCACCCCTCCACTTT. It codes for CASRVSYNSPLHF.

The chain carries TRBV6-5 and TRBJ1-2; no clear D gene. Germline V gives CDR1 MNHEY, CDR2 SVGAGI. The CDR3 covers 15 residues. Trimming left V 6 bases short and J 2 bases short, with 16 bases between. CDR3 residues: CASSPAPTRNYGYTF. The CDR3, as DNA: TGTGCCAGCAGCCCAGCCCCGACACGGAACTATGGCTACACCTTC.

The chain carries TRBV6-2 or TRBV6-3 and TRBJ1-2, with a tentative D call TRBD1 (6 bases). V was pared by 5 bases and J by 1 base, with 11 bases between. CDR1 MNHEY and CDR2 SVGEGT come from the germline V gene. The CDR3 runs 14 residues. The CDR3 region is CASSLRTDNYGYTF. The CDR3 DNA is TGTGCCAGCAGTCTAAGGACAGATAACTATGGCTACACCTTC.

The chain combines TRBV4-2 with TRBJ2-4; D perhaps matches TRBD2 (5 bases). This CDR3 contains 17 residues. With 1 base removed from V and 0 bases from J, the gap between germline ends came to 13 bases. CDR1 and CDR2 (germline): LGHNA, YNFKEQ. The DNA of the CDR3 is TGTGCCAGCAGCCAAGGCCTAGGACTTGGAGCCAAAAACATTCAGTACTTC. Amino acids: CASSQGLGLGAKNIQYF.

The rearrangement links TRBV2 to TRBJ1-6; perhaps TRBD1 as D (6 bases). V lost 2 bases and J 7 bases, leaving 12 bases between the germline ends. Germline-derived CDR1 and CDR2 are SNHLY and FYNNEI. This CDR3 is built from 15 residues. The DNA for the CDR3 is TGTGCCAGCAGTGAAAGCCAGGGGTGGAATTCACCCCTCCACTTT. Amino acid sequence: CASSESQGWNSPLHF.

This clone appeared a few times. This sequence joins TRBV28 and TRBJ1-2; the D gene is possibly TRBD1 (5 bases). This CDR3 is built from 11 residues. Trimming cost V 6 bases and J 8 bases, with 10 bases left between them. Germline V CDR1 and CDR2: MDHEN, SYDVKM. This CDR3 is CASSHRYGYTF. DNA for the CDR3: TGTGCCAGCAGCCACAGGTACGGCTACACCTTC.

This chain joins TRBV2 and TRBJ1-4; the match to TRBD1 covers 11 bases. The CDR3 consists of 15 residues. Losses at the gene ends were 4 bases for V and 9 bases for J; bases not matched to a gene: 7. CDR1 is SNHLY and CDR2 is FYNNEI in the germline V gene. CDR3 in amino acids: CASSGTGGAGQKLFF. The CDR3 DNA sequence: TGTGCCAGCAGTGGGACAGGGGGCGCGGGCCAAAAACTGTTTTTT.

This chain joins TRBV15 and TRBJ2-5; 7 bases agree with TRBD2. Per germline, CDR1 LNHNV and CDR2 YYDKDF (reference sequence). V lost 5 bases to trimming and J lost 0 bases; unmatched junction nucleotides: 6. This CDR3 is 15 amino acids long. The CDR3 loop is CATSRDAGDQETQYF. The DNA of the CDR3 is TGTGCCACCAGCCGCGACGCGGGGGACCAAGAGACCCAGTACTTC.

This rearrangement joins TRBV18 to TRBJ2-2, with a weak D call TRBD1 (6 bases). V was cut by 3 bases and J by 8 bases, with 10 bases left in between. This CDR3 is 13 amino acids long. Germline CDR1 is KGHSH and CDR2 is LQKENI. The CDR3 DNA reads as TGTGCCAGCTCACCGACAGGTCAAGGGGAGCTGTTTTTT. It encodes CASSPTGQGELFF.

This chain connects TRBV5-1 to TRBJ2-7; a possible D gene is TRBD1 (6 bases). V was cut by 4 bases and J by 3 bases, with 14 bases left in between. CDR1 SGHRS and CDR2 YFSETQ come from the germline V gene. This CDR3 is built from 14 residues. The CDR3 protein is CASSRVRDIYEQYF. The DNA of the CDR3 is TGCGCCAGCAGCCGCGTCAGGGACATCTACGAGCAGTACTTC.

On this clone: The same CDR3 can be traced to other DNA sequences in this sample. The chain joins TRBV7-2 to TRBJ2-7; TRBD1 matches 9 bases. Germline V CDR1 and CDR2: SGHTA, FQGNSA. CDR3 length equals 15 residues. The V gene end was trimmed by 5 bases and the J gene end by 2 bases; junction bases not matched to a gene: 7. DNA of the CDR3: TGTGCCAGCAGCCTCGCCGGGACAGGGACCTACGAGCAGTACTTC. Translated: CASSLAGTGTYEQYF.

This clone is a singleton in its sample. This chain connects TRBV3-1 (or the pseudogene TRBV3-2) to TRBJ2-7; D is undetermined. This CDR3 has 12 amino acids. Trimming left V 3 bases short and J 3 bases short, with 6 bases between. The germline gives CDR1 LGHDT, CDR2 YNNKEL (reference sequence). CDR3 coding DNA: TGTGCCAGCAGCCAGACACACTACGAGCAGTACTTC. Translation gives CASSQTHYEQYF.

The chain recombines TRBV11-3 with TRBJ2-1; D is ambiguous. The germline V and J ends were trimmed by 3 bases and 7 bases, with 4 bases remaining between them. The length of the CDR3 is 11 residues. Germline CDR1 SGHNT, CDR2 YENEEA. The CDR3 is CASSFLNEQFF. The CDR3, as DNA: TGTGCCAGCAGCTTTTTAAATGAGCAGTTCTTC.

The table lists this clone with a count of one. The CDR3 here is CASSIEWANEKLFF. The CDR3 bases are TGTGCCAGCAGTATTGAGTGGGCAAATGAAAAACTGTTTTTT. V usage is TRBV6-6 and J usage is TRBJ1-4; D remains ambiguous. The V gene's germline CDR1 is MNHNY and CDR2 SVGAGI (reference sequence). The CDR3 is 14 residues long. Trimming shortened V by 5 bases and J by 5 bases, and 12 bases separated the two germline ends.

The chain joins TRBV18 to TRBJ2-1; 9 nucleotides line up with TRBD2. This CDR3 is built from 15 residues. Germline loops: CDR1 KGHSH, CDR2 LQKENI. The J segment lost 7 bases and the V segment lost 2 bases, leaving 6 bases of the junction unmatched. CDR3 residues: CASSPKAGGPNEQFF. Here the CDR3 DNA reads TGTGCCAGCTCACCAAAGGCGGGAGGGCCAAATGAGCAGTTCTTC.

The chain combines TRBV5-6 with TRBJ2-7; TRBD1 matches 10 bases. The CDR3 is 16 residues long. The junction had 10 bases not matched to a gene; V was cut back by 4 bases and J by 3 bases. Germline CDR1 and CDR2: SGHDT and YYEEEE. The CDR3 loop is CASSRQTGGGYYEQYF. Here the CDR3 DNA reads TGTGCCAGCAGCCGCCAGACAGGGGGCGGCTACTACGAGCAGTACTTC. Full variable domain (outside the CDR3, taken from reference TRBV5-6 and TRBJ2-7): DAGVTQSPTHLIKTRGQQVTLRCSPKSGHDTVSWYQQALGQGPQFIFQYYEEEERQRGNFPDRFSGHQFPNYSSELNVNALLLGDSALYLCASSRQTGGGYYEQYFGPGTRLTVT.

V and J are TRBV27 and TRBJ2-1; 7 bases match TRBD2. The CDR3 extends over 18 amino acids. Germline loops: CDR1 MNHEY, CDR2 SMNVEV (reference sequence). Germline trimming cut 1 base from V and 9 bases from J; bases unmatched to any gene: 18. The CDR3 DNA sequence: TGTGCCAGCAGTTTATTGGTAACTAGCGTTTCACATAGTGCTGAGCAGTTCTTC. It codes for CASSLLVTSVSHSAEQFF.